This T cell receptor beta chain was sequenced during a study of PD-1 blockade in mismatch repair-deficient tumors. About this clone itself: Its target is not known.

Using immunoSEQ multiplex PCR, the repertoire was profiled, and TCRdb retains in-frame clones only, with some absent. Among about 120,000 clones listed, more than 85% were seen once. General study points: Tumor-resident clones, often undetectable pretreatment in blood, expanded then contracted after pembrolizumab.

The starting material was peripheral blood, obtained 44 weeks after starting pembrolizumab. This TCR was recovered from an adult with mismatch repair-deficient cancer.

CDR3 in amino acids: CASSLDEVRSGNTIYF. As DNA, the CDR3 is TGCGCCAGCAGCTTGGACGAGGTACGCTCTGGAAACACCATATATTTT. The rearrangement links TRBV5-1 to TRBJ1-3; D is unresolved. Trimming cost V 0 bases and J 0 bases, with 10 bases left between them. The CDR3 has 16 amino acids. Germline assignment: CDR1 SGHRS and CDR2 YFSETQ.